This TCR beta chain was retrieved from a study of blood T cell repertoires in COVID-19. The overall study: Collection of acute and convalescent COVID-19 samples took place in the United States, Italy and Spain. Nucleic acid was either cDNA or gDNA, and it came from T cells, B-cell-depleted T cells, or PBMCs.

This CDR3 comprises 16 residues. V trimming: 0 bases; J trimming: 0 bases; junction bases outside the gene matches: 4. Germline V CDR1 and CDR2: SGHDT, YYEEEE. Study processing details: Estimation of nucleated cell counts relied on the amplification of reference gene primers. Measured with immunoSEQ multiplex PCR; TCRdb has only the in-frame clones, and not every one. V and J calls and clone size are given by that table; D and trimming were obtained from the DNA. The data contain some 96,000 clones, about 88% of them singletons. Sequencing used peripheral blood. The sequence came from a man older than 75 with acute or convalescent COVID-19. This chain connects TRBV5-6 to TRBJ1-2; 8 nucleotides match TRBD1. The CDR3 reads CASSLAGQGPNYGYTF. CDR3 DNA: TGTGCCAGCAGCTTGGCCGGACAGGGTCCTAACTATGGCTACACCTTC.